Listed below are T cell receptor beta chains from one sample, sequenced in a study of blood T cell repertoires in COVID-19. Method: immunoSEQ multiplex PCR; TCRdb's copy keeps in-frame clones and lacks some. The data show a few hundred thousand clones, approximately 89% seen once. The sequenced material came from peripheral blood. Receptor source: a man in his forties or fifties who had recovered from COVID-19. Each CDR3 is given without its conserved first and last residue. D genes are given only for firm matches.

CDR3aa: ASSLGTGENTEAF
j_gene: TRBJ1-1
d_gene: TRBD1
v_gene: TRBV5-6
len: 13

CDR3aa: ASSQDALGGGAYNEQF
j_gene: TRBJ2-1
d_gene: .
v_gene: TRBV4-1
len: 16

CDR3aa: ASSIRTGGKYTGELF
j_gene: TRBJ2-2
d_gene: TRBD1
v_gene: TRBV13
len: 15

CDR3aa: ASSSSGRGDTQY
j_gene: TRBJ2-3
d_gene: TRBD2
v_gene: TRBV7-2
len: 12

CDR3aa: ASSRQVSQPQH
j_gene: TRBJ1-5
d_gene: .
v_gene: TRBV12-3/TRBV12-4
len: 11

CDR3aa: ASSYSPSGRAGEQF
j_gene: TRBJ2-1
d_gene: TRBD2
v_gene: TRBV6-5
len: 14

CDR3aa: ASSRGGTDTQY
j_gene: TRBJ2-3
d_gene: .
v_gene: TRBV27
len: 11

CDR3aa: ASSGLAAEETQY
j_gene: TRBJ2-5
d_gene: TRBD2
v_gene: TRBV5-1
len: 12

CDR3aa: ASSPLPIGKRFSKNTDTQY
j_gene: TRBJ2-3
d_gene: .
v_gene: TRBV18
len: 19

CDR3aa: ASSVDQSGNTIY
j_gene: TRBJ1-3
d_gene: .
v_gene: TRBV7-8
len: 12

CDR3aa: ASRLLDSDRAGI
j_gene: TRBJ2-1
d_gene: TRBD1
v_gene: TRBV5-1
len: 12

CDR3aa: ASSRGQGLYEQY
j_gene: TRBJ2-7
d_gene: TRBD1
v_gene: TRBV6-2/TRBV6-3
len: 12

CDR3aa: ASSFDGTGVHEQY
j_gene: TRBJ2-7
d_gene: TRBD1
v_gene: TRBV7-2
len: 13

CDR3aa: ASSSEGGGNSPLH
j_gene: TRBJ1-6
d_gene: TRBD1
v_gene: TRBV5-1
len: 13

CDR3aa: ASSMVGQGRQPQH
j_gene: TRBJ1-5
d_gene: TRBD1
v_gene: TRBV19
len: 13

CDR3aa: AISEAWTGVGYT
j_gene: TRBJ1-2
d_gene: TRBD1
v_gene: TRBV10-3
len: 12

CDR3aa: ASSIVGGAVTEAF
j_gene: TRBJ1-1
d_gene: .
v_gene: TRBV19
len: 13

CDR3aa: ASSFWGRGQLAGNEEQF
j_gene: TRBJ2-1
d_gene: TRBD2
v_gene: TRBV7-2
len: 17

CDR3aa: ASSTTGGGLRETQY
j_gene: TRBJ2-5
d_gene: .
v_gene: TRBV6-2/TRBV6-3
len: 14

CDR3aa: ASSRGSPSGGRTYNEQF
j_gene: TRBJ2-1
d_gene: TRBD2
v_gene: TRBV11-2
len: 17

CDR3aa: ASSRTGHQF
j_gene: TRBJ2-1
d_gene: .
v_gene: TRBV6-5
len: 9

CDR3aa: ARRLAGGCEHEQY
j_gene: TRBJ2-7
d_gene: TRBD2
v_gene: TRBV19
len: 13

CDR3aa: ASTSRTRGYTDTQY
j_gene: TRBJ2-3
d_gene: TRBD2
v_gene: TRBV19
len: 14

CDR3aa: ASPGRGSGNTIY
j_gene: TRBJ1-3
d_gene: .
v_gene: TRBV7-6
len: 12

CDR3aa: ASSRTRPYEQY
j_gene: TRBJ2-7
d_gene: .
v_gene: TRBV7-9
len: 11

CDR3aa: ASSESLYGYT
j_gene: TRBJ1-2
d_gene: .
v_gene: TRBV6-1
len: 10

CDR3aa: ASSQDQRSYEQY
j_gene: TRBJ2-7
d_gene: .
v_gene: TRBV4-2
len: 12

CDR3aa: ASSRSGGYYNEQF
j_gene: TRBJ2-1
d_gene: TRBD2
v_gene: TRBV5-1
len: 13

CDR3aa: ASSQEWPGGSTPLH
j_gene: TRBJ1-6
d_gene: .
v_gene: TRBV3-1/TRBV3-2
len: 14

CDR3aa: ASSPPTLREQF
j_gene: TRBJ2-1
d_gene: .
v_gene: TRBV18
len: 11

CDR3aa: ASSPRQGKSPLH
j_gene: TRBJ1-6
d_gene: TRBD1
v_gene: TRBV7-9
len: 12

CDR3aa: ASSLAGVGNQPQH
j_gene: TRBJ1-5
d_gene: .
v_gene: TRBV5-1
len: 13

CDR3aa: ASSVPGTGVTDTQY
j_gene: TRBJ2-3
d_gene: TRBD1
v_gene: TRBV9
len: 14

CDR3aa: ASNFGQGTYEQY
j_gene: TRBJ2-7
d_gene: TRBD1
v_gene: TRBV7-9
len: 12

CDR3aa: ASSEVMENRADTQY
j_gene: TRBJ2-3
d_gene: .
v_gene: TRBV6-1
len: 14

CDR3aa: ASSSSSGDTQY
j_gene: TRBJ2-3
d_gene: .
v_gene: TRBV5-1
len: 11

CDR3aa: SAPLVDTQY
j_gene: TRBJ2-3
d_gene: .
v_gene: TRBV20-1
len: 9

CDR3aa: ASSSLRLGQGEEKLF
j_gene: TRBJ1-4
d_gene: TRBD1
v_gene: TRBV6-2/TRBV6-3
len: 15

CDR3aa: ASSVSGSYEQY
j_gene: TRBJ2-7
d_gene: .
v_gene: TRBV9
len: 11

CDR3aa: ASSSGTSGGSHNEQF
j_gene: TRBJ2-1
d_gene: TRBD2
v_gene: TRBV11-2
len: 15

CDR3aa: AISESTSGRIQETQY
j_gene: TRBJ2-5
d_gene: TRBD2
v_gene: TRBV10-3
len: 15

CDR3aa: ASSLIPGTMNTEAF
j_gene: TRBJ1-1
d_gene: .
v_gene: TRBV6-7
len: 14

CDR3aa: ASSSQEGSPLH
j_gene: TRBJ1-6
d_gene: .
v_gene: TRBV9
len: 11

CDR3aa: ASSLVNRGWYGYT
j_gene: TRBJ1-2
d_gene: TRBD1
v_gene: TRBV27
len: 13

CDR3aa: ASSQDPSNQPQH
j_gene: TRBJ1-5
d_gene: .
v_gene: TRBV4-1
len: 12

CDR3aa: ASTGRDSLFTEAF
j_gene: TRBJ1-1
d_gene: TRBD1
v_gene: TRBV7-9
len: 13

CDR3aa: ASSPGTGGFGYT
j_gene: TRBJ1-2
d_gene: TRBD1
v_gene: TRBV19
len: 12

CDR3aa: ASSLGAAGTTEAF
j_gene: TRBJ1-1
d_gene: .
v_gene: TRBV5-1
len: 13

CDR3aa: ASSLDRTFGEQY
j_gene: TRBJ2-7
d_gene: .
v_gene: TRBV7-2
len: 12

CDR3aa: ASSVGGRGYNEQF
j_gene: TRBJ2-1
d_gene: TRBD2
v_gene: TRBV9
len: 13

CDR3aa: ASSPTGDGYT
j_gene: TRBJ1-2
d_gene: TRBD1
v_gene: TRBV18
len: 10

CDR3aa: ASSPLEGIQY
j_gene: TRBJ2-7
d_gene: .
v_gene: TRBV12-3/TRBV12-4
len: 10

CDR3aa: AIRTTGNTEAF
j_gene: TRBJ1-1
d_gene: .
v_gene: TRBV10-3
len: 11

CDR3aa: ASSSGQEIYGYT
j_gene: TRBJ1-2
d_gene: TRBD1
v_gene: TRBV5-4
len: 12

CDR3aa: ASSSSGQGKIAPLH
j_gene: TRBJ1-6
d_gene: TRBD1
v_gene: TRBV6-6
len: 14

CDR3aa: ASSDAGTYNNEQF
j_gene: TRBJ2-1
d_gene: .
v_gene: TRBV25-1
len: 13

CDR3aa: ASSLDGTGSKQY
j_gene: TRBJ2-7
d_gene: TRBD1
v_gene: TRBV5-1
len: 12

CDR3aa: ASSETHRGGYGYT
j_gene: TRBJ1-2
d_gene: TRBD1
v_gene: TRBV6-1
len: 13